This T cell receptor (beta chain) comes out of a study of shared clonotypes between healthy human individuals (dated by TCRdb to 2018 to 2021). A note on the overall study: The cohort comprised two women and a few men aged 18 to 49 years. Per donor, three plates each were used for CD4 naive and CD4 memory, two for CD8 naive, and one for CD8 memory. To estimate repertoire size and how much clonotype sharing occurs between individuals, the study deeply sequenced the blood TCR repertoires of several healthy adults. To increase sequencing depth and limit assay-specific biases, TCR repertoire library preparation and sequencing were carried out by different laboratories using diverse techniques. Between about 0.8 and 9 billion PBMCs per donor were obtained by leukapheresis. Results the study describes overall, beyond this receptor: The small number of donors limited the genetic and exposure-history diversity represented. Compared with non-shared clonotypes, clonotypes shared by all four sorted-subset donors had higher generation probabilities. Naive subsets generally had larger estimated clonotype richness than memory subsets. Sampling was limited to blood, and TCR repertoires in tissue likely differ from TCR repertoires in blood. When several donors were compared, the shared fraction of clonotypes was approximately 5% for naive CD4, over 3% for naive CD8, more than 2% for memory CD4, and about 0.36% for memory CD8. Pairwise subsampling led to the expectation that sequencing depth would affect the degree of clonotype sharing among donors. Even with the large sequencing depth, rarefaction of the sorted-subset datasets indicated that sequencing was incomplete.

TCR CDR3 regions were amplified from genomic DNA by multiplex PCR using the deep immunoSEQ assay. For each cell subset, the extracted genomic DNA was distributed evenly across all wells of several immunoSEQ 96-well plates, and each plate served as one replicate. Each replicate PCR for sorted subsets received roughly 200 ng genomic DNA, equal to roughly 30,000 T cell genomes. The purified libraries were quantified using a Qubit 3.0 fluorometer, sized with a Bioanalyzer 2100, and then quantified again using the KAPA Library Quantification kit. Every immunoSEQ 96-well plate was sequenced on a separate single-read 150-cycle Illumina NextSeq 550 flow cell. Per the original workflow: Because the immunoSEQ output included only junctional sequences and no quality scores, the filtering could not be the same as the filtering used for full-length reads. To assign V/J genes and CDR3, sequences were annotated against IMGT germline references using PyIR, a Python wrapper for IgBLAST v1.9. Reads were filtered out if the reads had weak V/J assignments (E-value above 1e-6), no CDR3, stop codons, out-of-frame junctions, or ambiguous translated residues. A V3J clonotype was defined by an identical inferred V gene, J gene, and CDR3 amino acid sequence. To compute the percentage overlap between repertoires, the number of shared unique clonotypes was divided by the size of the smaller repertoire. Repertoire richness was assessed with RTK rarefaction, the Chao1 estimator, and Recon v2.1 estimates of unobserved clonotypes. Generation probabilities were computed with OLGA for all TCRbeta clonotypes obtained by the gDNA method from several donors. Held by TCRdb, this immuneACCESS table contains in-frame sequences only and omits some clones. Under half of the omission traces to an unresolved V gene where checked; the cause of the rest is unknown. The V and J calls and the clone size are those of that table, but D and trimming were determined from the DNA. This sample is represented by around 2,000,000 clones; under 95% of them were singletons. The top ten clones comprise about 1.5% of the sample.

About this clone: Its specific antigen is unknown. Base-call qualities are not available, and no considerably larger clone is one nucleotide away.

CD8 naive samples were CD45RO-negative cells positively selected for CCR7, giving a CD45RA+CCR7+ population that excluded TemRA cells. Donors were healthy HIV-negative adults with no recently reported acute infections or vaccinations. Every donor was a Caucasian adult residing in Nashville, Tennessee, USA. After blood collection by leukapheresis, PBMCs were isolated using Ficoll-Histopaque density gradient centrifugation and then cryopreserved in the vapor phase of liquid nitrogen. Analytical flow cytometry was used to check the purity and quantity of each magnetically sorted T cell population. From each sorted fraction, genomic DNA was isolated and quantified by UV absorbance on a Nanodrop 2000c. The CDR3 goes from the cysteine to the phenylalanine over 16 residues. The only DNA kept is the CDR3, 48 bases in frame from the first base. Looking up the germline V gene (reference sequence) yields CDR1 SGHNT and CDR2 YYREEE. The V and J ends are trimmed by 7 bases and 4 bases, leaving 21 bases between them.

The source of this sequence is a man between 18 and 29 years old in good health. Some clones in this sample may be carry-over from other donors' samples. Sequenced input: naive CD8+ T cells from PBMCs. Taken with the paper, the label for cell subset or site translates to: CD45RA+CCR7+. The chain joins TRBV5-4 to TRBJ2-1, with no confident D gene call. At the DNA level, the sequence is TGTGCCAGCGGACCGAGTAAAGCGCGACCTTACAATGAGCAGTTCTTC. Translated, this gives CASGPSKARPYNEQFF.